Following are 22 T cell receptor beta chains from one sample sequenced in a study of shared clonotypes between healthy human individuals. Sequenced by immunoSEQ multiplex PCR; TCRdb stores in-frame clones only, minus some. In the table there are 850,000 to 1,200,000 clones, under 80% of which are singletons. Sequences were obtained from memory CD4+ T cells sorted from blood. Subset defined: CD45RA-negative fraction. Source of these receptors: a man aged 18 to 30 in good health.

The chain recombines TRBV4-1 with TRBJ2-3; D is undetermined. Germline lookup yields CDR1 MGHRA and CDR2 YSYEKL. V shed 1 base and J shed 6 bases, with 11 bases lying between them. This CDR3 has 14 residues. CDR3 protein: CASSQVIQTDTQYF. The CDR3 DNA reads as TGCGCCAGCAGCCAAGTGATCCAGACGGATACGCAGTATTTT.

V usage is TRBV12-2 and J usage is TRBJ2-7. TRBV12-2 corresponds to a pseudogene. This CDR3 spans 15 amino acids. CDR3 in DNA: TGTGCAAGTCGCTTAGCGCTCTCCGTTCTCTACGAGCAGTACTTC. It translates to CASRLALSVLYEQYF.

The CDR3 spells CASSLVGRSYGYTF. The DNA of the CDR3 is TGTGCCAGCAGCTTAGTGGGCCGAAGCTATGGCTACACCTTC. This chain connects TRBV7-9 to TRBJ1-2; D is ambiguous. Trimming removed 1 base at V and 4 bases at J, with 10 bases between. Germline loops: CDR1 SEHNR, CDR2 FQNEAQ (reference sequence). The CDR3 contains 14 residues.

This chain links TRBV5-4 with TRBJ2-5; 7 bases are shared with TRBD1. Looked up from germline, CDR1 is SGHNT and CDR2 is YYREEE (reference sequence). V shed 4 bases, J shed 1 base, and the junction held 10 bases outside the gene matches. The CDR3 extends over 16 amino acids. Here the CDR3 reads CASSKGQAHSQETQYF. CDR3 DNA sequence: TGTGCCAGCAGCAAAGGACAGGCTCACTCCCAAGAGACCCAGTACTTC.

Points on this clone: Different DNA sequences within this sample yield the same CDR3. The V and J genes are TRBV5-1 and TRBJ1-3; TRBD1 might be the D (6 bases). The CDR3 loop spans 15 amino acids. V was clipped by 0 bases and J by 1 base, with 8 bases between them. CDR1 and CDR2 (germline): SGHRS, YFSETQ. The DNA for the CDR3 is TGCGCCAGCAGCTTGGAGGGGGGGTCTGGAAACACCATATATTTT. Its translation: CASSLEGGSGNTIYF.

Ten or more counts support this clone. The chain joins TRBV19 to TRBJ2-2, with D hard to call. Trimming removed 7 bases at V and 6 bases at J, with 24 bases between. The length of the CDR3 is 17 residues. Germline V gene lookup returns CDR1 LNHDA and CDR2 SQIVND (reference sequence). CDR3: CASTTLETRWVPGELFF. DNA for the CDR3: TGTGCCAGTACCACCTTGGAAACACGCTGGGTTCCCGGGGAGCTGTTTTTT.

The V call is TRBV6-6, the J call TRBJ1-3, with D hard to call. This CDR3 is built from 15 residues. Trimming pared 0 bases from V and 0 bases from J, leaving 6 bases between. CDR1 is MNHNY and CDR2 is SVGAGI in the germline V gene (reference sequence). CDR3 nucleotide sequence: TGTGCCAGCAGTTACTCGGTAGACTCTGGAAACACCATATATTTT. Translated, it gives CASSYSVDSGNTIYF.

To note about this clone: The same CDR3 is also encoded by other DNA sequences in this sample. The V and J genes are TRBV27 and TRBJ1-2; 8 bases agree with TRBD1. The CDR3 is 14 amino acids. Germline CDR1 reads MNHEY; CDR2 reads SMNVEV (reference sequence). The junction had 1 base not matched to a gene; V was cut back by 2 bases and J by 2 bases. The CDR3 spells CASSLGQGNYGYTF. The CDR3, as DNA: TGTGCCAGCAGTTTAGGACAGGGCAACTATGGCTACACCTTC.

This clone appeared a few times. The chain carries TRBV6-1 and TRBJ1-2; D perhaps matches TRBD1 (5 bases). V was pared by 8 bases and J by 5 bases, with 21 bases between. The CDR3 loop spans 15 amino acids. Germline CDR1 MNHNS, CDR2 SASEGT. CDR3 sequence (DNA): TGTGCCAGCCAAAGGGGTTATGTCAGGGAATATGGCTACACCTTC. Translating it yields CASQRGYVREYGYTF.

V and J are TRBV7-6 and TRBJ2-3, with D maybe TRBD1 (5 bases). The CDR3 contains 14 residues. Germline V gene data show CDR1 as SGHVS and CDR2 as FNYEAQ. With 5 bases removed from V and 2 bases from J, the gap between germline ends came to 11 bases. The CDR3 bases are TGTGCCAGCAGCGCCGTCAGGGTCACAGATACGCAGTATTTT. This sequence encodes CASSAVRVTDTQYF.

Here the CDR3 reads CASSEAEYYEQYF. Here the CDR3 DNA reads TGCGCCAGCAGTGAGGCCGAATACTACGAGCAGTACTTC. J is TRBJ2-7 and V is TRBV10-2, with D hard to call. This CDR3 comprises 13 residues. Germline V lookup: CDR1 WSHSY, CDR2 SAAADI. Trimming stripped 2 bases from V and 3 bases from J, with 8 bases between.

This clone was observed at least ten times. The chain carries TRBV30 and TRBJ2-7; 9 bases match TRBD2. CDR3 length equals 12 residues. Per the germline V gene, CDR1 is GTSNPN and CDR2 is SVGIG (reference sequence). Trimming took 7 bases from V and 7 from J; bases not matched to a gene: 8. The CDR3 is CASAGGPREQYF. CDR3 coding DNA: TGTGCCTCTGCGGGAGGGCCGCGAGAGCAGTACTTC.

This rearrangement joins TRBV4-3 to TRBJ2-6, with D unclear. The CDR3 length is 17 residues. Germline V gene data show CDR1 as LGHNA and CDR2 as YSLEER. With 4 bases removed from V and 0 bases from J, the gap between germline ends came to 13 bases. The CDR3 reads CASSPRPKISGANVLTF. The CDR3 DNA sequence: TGCGCCAGCAGCCCCCGTCCCAAGATCTCTGGGGCCAACGTCCTGACTTTC.

The gene calls are TRBV10-3 and TRBJ1-2; D uncertain. The CDR3 runs 13 residues. V lost 3 bases and J 5 bases, leaving 10 bases between the germline ends. Looked up from germline, CDR1 is ENHRY and CDR2 is SYGVKD. In DNA, the CDR3 is TGTGCCATCAGTGATGGGAAGGATTATGGCTACACCTTC. Translation: CAISDGKDYGYTF.

This clone was observed many times. The rearrangement joins TRBV7-2 to TRBJ1-2, with 11 bases lining up with TRBD1. Germline V gene data show CDR1 as SGHTA and CDR2 as FQGNSA. Trimming at V came to 5 bases and at J to 7 bases, leaving 9 bases not matched to a gene. The CDR3 sequence is 15 residues long. The CDR3 DNA reads as TGTGCCAGCAGCGCCTCCGGGACAGGGGGGGCTGGCTACACCTTC. It specifies CASSASGTGGAGYTF.

Details on this clone: Since a far larger clone is one base different, this is likely a read error. V gene TRBV18 combines with J gene TRBJ1-1; no clear D. The CDR3 is 12 residues long. The V gene's germline CDR1 is KGHSH and CDR2 LQKENI. V lost 0 bases, J lost 4 bases, and 3 bases lay in between. The CDR3 sequence is CASSPPRTEAFF. In DNA form, the CDR3 reads TGTGCCAGCTCACCACCTCGCACTGAAGCTTTCTTT.

V and J are TRBV4-3 and TRBJ1-2, with D hard to call. Germline V lookup: CDR1 LGHNA, CDR2 YSLEER. CDR3 size: 15 residues. Trimming cost V 4 bases and J 1 base, with 13 bases left between them. The CDR3 loop is CASSPDAGINYGYTF. The CDR3 DNA follows: TGCGCCAGCAGCCCCGATGCCGGGATTAACTATGGCTACACCTTC.

This clone was seen a few times. This chain uses TRBV30 with TRBJ2-7; D gene uncertain. V was trimmed by 5 bases and J by 9 bases, leaving 14 bases between them. CDR1 and CDR2 from the germline V gene are GTSNPN and SVGIG (reference sequence). The CDR3 is made up of 11 amino acids. CDR3: CAWSHTVGQYF. Written as DNA, the CDR3 is TGTGCCTGGTCTCATACCGTGGGGCAGTACTTC.

V and J are TRBV5-1 and TRBJ2-3, with 13 bases matching TRBD2. V lost 2 bases and J lost 5; bases outside the gene matches: 2. CDR3 size: 15 residues. Germline V lookup: CDR1 SGHRS, CDR2 YFSETQ. The DNA of the CDR3 is TGCGCCAGCAGCTTCACTAGCGGGGGGGTAGATACGCAGTATTTT. The encoded protein is CASSFTSGGVDTQYF.

V usage is TRBV6-6 and J usage is TRBJ2-5; 8 bases map to TRBD1. The CDR3 runs 15 residues. From germline, CDR1 is MNHNY and CDR2 SVGAGI (reference sequence). V lost 6 bases, J lost 2 bases, and 8 bases stayed unmatched. CDR3 region: CASRMTGAAQETQYF. For the CDR3, the DNA is TGTGCCAGCAGAATGACAGGGGCGGCTCAAGAGACCCAGTACTTC.

In regard to this clone: The sample contains more than one DNA sequence encoding this CDR3. This chain links TRBV6-5 with TRBJ2-7; D might be TRBD2 (6 bases). CDR1 is MNHEY, CDR2 SVGAGI, per germline. The CDR3 runs 14 residues. With 2 bases removed from V and 0 bases from J, the gap between germline ends came to 8 bases. The CDR3 nucleotides are TGTGCCAGCAGTTACGCGGGGAACTCCTACGAGCAGTACTTC. Protein sequence: CASSYAGNSYEQYF.

The chain joins TRBV2 to TRBJ1-5; no reliable D call. V lost 6 bases, J lost 0 bases, and 12 bases lay in between. The CDR3 contains 15 residues. Germline CDR1 reads SNHLY; CDR2 reads FYNNEI. The CDR3 sequence is CASRLTTGSNQPQHF. The CDR3 nucleotides are TGTGCCAGCAGACTCACGACCGGTAGCAATCAGCCCCAGCATTTT.